These T cell receptor beta chains were read from a single sample in a study of OX40 agonist ivuxolimab in advanced cancers. The assay was immunoSEQ multiplex PCR, and TCRdb's table has in-frame clones only and misses some. The data show about 26,000 clones, about 88% seen once. Source: CD4+ or CD8+ T cells sorted from blood, taken in a trial of the OX40 agonist ivuxolimab. These TCRs come from an adult with an advanced solid tumor such as melanoma, head and neck, liver or kidney cancer. The CDR3 runs from the conserved cysteine through the conserved F or W. A D gene is named only where the DNA matches it firmly. The listing skips clone size in some rows; elsewhere it reads once, few, many or a size class.

d_call	v_call	j_call	clone_size	cdr3_nt	cdr3_aa
-	TRBV30	TRBJ1-1	-	TGTGCCTGGAGTGTACTTGGAGGGGACGGGTTACCTGAAGCTTTCTTT	CAWSVLGGDGLPEAFF
-	TRBV20-1	TRBJ2-7	-	TGCAGTGCTAGAGACCCCTACGAGCAGTACTTC	CSARDPYEQYF
-	TRBV6-5	TRBJ1-4	-	TGTGCCAGCACGCGAGCAACTAATGAAAAACTGTTTTTT	CASTRATNEKLFF
-	TRBV21-1	TRBJ2-3	-	TGTGCCAGCAGCGCGAGGACTAGCGGGGGCTATGGAGATACGCAGTATTTT	CASSARTSGGYGDTQYF
-	TRBV7-2	TRBJ1-1	once	TGTGCCAGCAGCCTGGGGCCCAAGAACACTGAAGCTTTCTTT	CASSLGPKNTEAFF
TRBD2	TRBV7-9	TRBJ2-3	-	TGTGCCAGCAGCCCCTTTGGGGGGGGAGACACAGATACGCAGTATTTT	CASSPFGGGDTDTQYF
-	TRBV11-2	TRBJ2-5	-	TGTGCCAGCAGCTTAGCGGACAGCGCTCCATACCACTTC	CASSLADSAPYHF
-	TRBV27	TRBJ1-1	-	TGTGCCAGCAGTTTCCGCGGGGGCATGAACACTGAAGCTTTCTTT	CASSFRGGMNTEAFF
-	TRBV7-6	TRBJ2-1	-	TGTGCCAGCAGCTTTAGACTAACCCGGGGGCTGGATGAGCAGTTCTTC	CASSFRLTRGLDEQFF
-	TRBV10-3	TRBJ2-7	-	TGTGCCATCAGTGAATTTGAGGAGGACTACGAGCAGTACTTC	CAISEFEEDYEQYF
TRBD2	TRBV5-1	TRBJ2-7	-	TGCGCCAGCAGCCCACCCCTAGCGGGAGGTCTCAACGAGCAGTACTTC	CASSPPLAGGLNEQYF
-	TRBV6-5	TRBJ1-1	-	TGTGCCAGCAGTTCCTCCGGGGGCACTGAAGCTTTCTTT	CASSSSGGTEAFF
TRBD2	TRBV4-1	TRBJ2-1	-	TGCGCCAGCACGGGAGGGGCGGATGAGCAGTTCTTC	CASTGGADEQFF
TRBD1	TRBV28	TRBJ1-5	-	TGTGCCAGCAGCCAATCTTCCGGGACAGGGAAGCCCCAGCATTTT	CASSQSSGTGKPQHF
TRBD2	TRBV2	TRBJ2-1	once	TGTGCCAGCAGTCGCAGGCTAGCGGGGGTCTACAATGAGCAGTTCTTC	CASSRRLAGVYNEQFF
-	TRBV4-2	TRBJ2-7	-	TGTGCCAGCAGCTTGGTGGGGGGCTCCTACGAGCAGTACTTC	CASSLVGGSYEQYF
-	TRBV5-1	TRBJ1-6	-	TGCGCCAGCAGCTTGAGTGGTCTCCCGGTTAATTCACCCCTCCACTTT	CASSLSGLPVNSPLHF
TRBD1	TRBV29-1	TRBJ1-2	-	TGCAGCGTTGAATTAGGGGGCTACCAAAGAGGTGACTATGGCTACACCTTC	CSVELGGYQRGDYGYTF
-	TRBV7-6	TRBJ1-3	-	TGTGCCAGCAGCAACCCGGGGACCCCTGGAAACACCATATATTTT	CASSNPGTPGNTIYF
-	TRBV4-2	TRBJ2-5	-	TGTGCCAGCAGCCCCGCGGGTCAGCCCCAAGAGACCCAGTACTTC	CASSPAGQPQETQYF
-	TRBV7-2	TRBJ2-2	-	TGTGCCAGCAGCTTCCTTGGGGGCCTCACCGGGGAGCTGTTTTTT	CASSFLGGLTGELFF
TRBD1	TRBV11-2	TRBJ1-1	-	TGTGCCAGCAGCTACAGGGGGCTCACTGAAGCTTTCTTT	CASSYRGLTEAFF
-	TRBV7-2	TRBJ2-3	-	TGTGCCAGCAGCTCAATTACAGATACGCAGTATTTT	CASSSITDTQYF
-	TRBV5-1	TRBJ1-1	-	TGCGCCAGCAGCTGGCAGGGTGAGAACACTGAAGCTTTCTTT	CASSWQGENTEAFF
TRBD1	TRBV6-1	TRBJ2-7	-	TGTGCCATCTCGACAGGGGTTGAGCAGTACTTC	CAISTGVEQYF